A selection of T cell receptor beta chains follows, all from one sample in a study of T cell changes during pregnancy in multiple sclerosis. Data came from immunoSEQ multiplex PCR; TCRdb stores just in-frame clones and leaves some out. Of over 7,000 clones in the sample, around 87% were seen once. Sequencing was performed on CD8+ T cells from peripheral blood mononuclear cells, taken in the first trimester of pregnancy. These receptor sequences come from a female donor in good health, enrolled as a control in a pregnancy study. Each CDR3 is given with its conserved first and last residue. The D gene is left open where the match is weak. Only some rows state a clone size, as once, few, many or a class for expanded clones.

cdr3_aa,v_call,d_call,clone_size,j_call
CASSPGGAVTQPQHF,TRBV28,NA,NA,TRBJ1-5
CASSSLAGNTDTQYF,TRBV7-9,TRBD2,NA,TRBJ2-3
CAGSGGTAGDTGELFF,TRBV7-9,TRBD2,NA,TRBJ2-2
CASSGTGWQPQHF,TRBV6-1,NA,NA,TRBJ1-5
CSARDSRNEKLFF,TRBV29-1,TRBD1,medium-sized,TRBJ1-4
CATTRLAGGTDTQYF,TRBV6-1,TRBD2,NA,TRBJ2-3
CASSALLSGRSYNEQFF,TRBV7-9,TRBD2,NA,TRBJ2-1
CASLVGGGELFF,TRBV19,NA,NA,TRBJ2-2
CASNQGLNTEAFF,TRBV6-6,NA,NA,TRBJ1-1
CAWSSGQGAGGTEAFF,TRBV30,TRBD1,NA,TRBJ1-1
CASQTSGRFYYEQYF,TRBV27,TRBD2,NA,TRBJ2-7
CASSLVNRKRGNSNEQFF,TRBV7-2,NA,NA,TRBJ2-1
CASSQDPGAPYEQYF,TRBV4-2,NA,NA,TRBJ2-7
CASSLSGGTSGGADNEQFF,TRBV11-2,TRBD2,NA,TRBJ2-1